The present T cell receptor (beta chain) was sequenced within a study of CD8 T cells in ankylosing spondylitis. Study findings and constraints: The authors reported significant enrichment of disease-linked clones in matched ankylosing spondylitis synovial fluid. Reports of some motif variants in reactive arthritis synovial fluid and blood predate this one. What appeared characteristic of ankylosing spondylitis blood was a TCR beta motif of fewer than ten highly homologous variants.

Worth noting for this clonotype: No antigen is known for it.

In making TCR beta libraries, quantitative 5'-RACE with molecular barcodes was used. TCRdb reprocessed the 5' RACE reads with MiXCR, giving one entry per CDR3 protein. The data contain 150,000 to 200,000 distinct CDR3 sequences, 13% of them singletons. Material: blood, either unsorted or a sorted T cell fraction (not recorded which). This clonotype was obtained from a female donor with ankylosing spondylitis or in good health (not recorded which).

The chain's CDR3 is CASSQDPAGAGELFF. Here the CDR3 DNA reads TGCGCCAGCAGCCAAGATCCGGCCGGGGCCGGGGAGCTGTTTTTT. This chain connects TRBV4-3 to TRBJ2-2, with D possibly TRBD2 on 5 matching bases. CDR3 size: 15 residues. Deletions cut 0 bases from V and 6 bases from J, with 11 bases between. The germline gives CDR1 LGHNA, CDR2 YSLEER.